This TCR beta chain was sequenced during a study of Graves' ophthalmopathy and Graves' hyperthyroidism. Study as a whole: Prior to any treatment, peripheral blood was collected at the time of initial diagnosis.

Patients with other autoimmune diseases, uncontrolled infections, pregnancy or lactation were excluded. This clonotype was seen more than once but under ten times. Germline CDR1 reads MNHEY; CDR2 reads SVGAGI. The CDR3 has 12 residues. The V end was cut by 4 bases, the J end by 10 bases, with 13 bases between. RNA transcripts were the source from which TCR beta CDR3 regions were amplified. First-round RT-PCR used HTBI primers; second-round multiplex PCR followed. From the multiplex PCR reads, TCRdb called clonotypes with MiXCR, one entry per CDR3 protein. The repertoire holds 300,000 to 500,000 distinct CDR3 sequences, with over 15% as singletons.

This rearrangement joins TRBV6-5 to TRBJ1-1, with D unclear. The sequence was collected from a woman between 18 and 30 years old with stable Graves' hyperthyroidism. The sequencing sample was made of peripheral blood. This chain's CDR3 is CASSLLQSAAFF. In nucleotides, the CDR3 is TGTGCCAGCAGTTTGTTACAGTCGGCAGCTTTCTTT.